Each of the 28 T cell receptor beta chains below was sequenced from the same sample in a study of blood T cell repertoires in COVID-19. Clones were read by immunoSEQ multiplex PCR, and TCRdb kept only the in-frame ones, dropping some. The sample consists of fewer than 250,000 clones, 80% to 90% of them appearing once. The source material was peripheral blood. The source is a young man with active or convalescent COVID-19.

This rearrangement joins TRBV10-3 to TRBJ1-5; D not resolved. Germline CDR1 reads ENHRY; CDR2 reads SYGVKD. V was trimmed by 10 bases and J by 5 bases, leaving 18 bases between them. This CDR3 is 14 amino acids long. The CDR3 protein is CATRLQAGDQPQHF. CDR3 DNA: TGTGCCACCCGCCTCCAGGCGGGAGATCAGCCCCAGCATTTT.

The rearrangement uses TRBV7-3 and TRBJ1-5; D is unclear. This CDR3 is 13 amino acids long. The V and J ends lost 1 base and 5 bases respectively, with 6 bases between them. From germline, CDR1 is SGHTA and CDR2 FQGTGA. This CDR3 reads CASSLSRDQPQHF. The CDR3 nucleotides read TGTGCCAGCAGCTTAAGTCGGGATCAGCCCCAGCATTTT.

This clone appeared a single time. This chain connects TRBV6-1 to TRBJ2-1, with 7 nucleotides matching TRBD2. CDR1 and CDR2 (germline): MNHNS, SASEGT. Trimming removed 2 bases from V and 13 bases from J; junction bases left unmatched: 5. The CDR3 sequence is 12 residues long. Written as DNA, the CDR3 is TGTGCCAGCAGTGAACTAGCGGTTATTCAGTTCTTC. It specifies CASSELAVIQFF.

This chain uses TRBV15 with TRBJ2-5; possible D gene TRBD2, 6 bases. Germline V CDR1 and CDR2: LNHNV, YYDKDF (reference sequence). The CDR3 loop spans 13 amino acids. V lost 10 bases, J lost 3 bases, and 15 bases lay in between. The CDR3 is CASTPGAKETQYF. The CDR3 DNA reads TGTGCCAGCACCCCGGGAGCAAAAGAGACCCAGTACTTC.

V and J are TRBV5-1 and TRBJ1-1, with unresolved D. This CDR3 is 15 amino acids long. The V gene lost 2 bases and the J gene lost 0 bases, with 11 bases spanning the gap. Per germline, CDR1 SGHRS and CDR2 YFSETQ. CDR3 amino acids: CASSLIAGMNTEAFF. CDR3 sequence (DNA): TGCGCCAGCAGCTTAATCGCAGGCATGAACACTGAAGCTTTCTTT.

This clone appeared once. The chain has TRBV12-3 or TRBV12-4 and TRBJ2-1, with D uncertain. V was clipped by 6 bases and J by 7 bases, with 13 bases between them. This CDR3 has 13 residues. DNA for the CDR3: TGTGCCAGCAGCCAGTCCCCGGGTAATGAGCAGTTCTTC. The encoded protein is CASSQSPGNEQFF.

The chain employs TRBV5-1 and TRBJ2-5; 9 positions match TRBD1. Germline trimming cut 3 bases from V and 4 bases from J; bases unmatched to any gene: 10. Germline V gene lookup returns CDR1 SGHRS and CDR2 YFSETQ. This CDR3 has 16 residues. CDR3 protein: CASSYYRQGVGETQYF. The CDR3 nucleotides are TGCGCCAGCAGCTACTATCGACAGGGGGTAGGAGAGACCCAGTACTTC.

The genes are TRBV5-1 and TRBJ1-1; no firm D call. CDR1 is SGHRS, CDR2 YFSETQ, per germline. Trimming took 0 bases from V and 4 from J, leaving 7 bases between them. The CDR3 is made up of 13 amino acids. Here the CDR3 reads CASSLAYGTEAFF. The CDR3 nucleotides are TGCGCCAGCAGCTTGGCGTACGGCACTGAAGCTTTCTTT.

The V call is TRBV28, the J call TRBJ1-2, with 9 bases that match TRBD1. The germline gives CDR1 MDHEN, CDR2 SYDVKM. The CDR3 has 15 amino acids. The junction had 5 bases not matched to a gene; V was cut back by 2 bases and J by 4 bases. The CDR3 coding sequence is TGTGCCAGCAGTTTACCCACGACAGGGGGCTATGGCTACACCTTC. Its translation: CASSLPTTGGYGYTF.

The gene calls are TRBV19 and TRBJ1-1; D not resolved. Per germline, CDR1 LNHDA and CDR2 SQIVND (reference sequence). The CDR3 spans 12 residues. The V end was cut by 3 bases, the J end by 7 bases, with 9 bases between. CDR3 in amino acids: CASSIFAGEAFF. The DNA for the CDR3 is TGTGCCAGTAGTATTTTCGCCGGTGAAGCTTTCTTT.

The chain combines TRBV12-3 or TRBV12-4 with TRBJ2-1; 8 bases match TRBD1. V shed 10 bases, J shed 5 bases, and the junction held 7 bases outside the gene matches. This CDR3 has 13 residues. The CDR3 protein is CAIRSDRDNEQFF. The CDR3 DNA reads as TGTGCCATTAGGTCGGACAGGGACAATGAGCAGTTCTTC.

The chain is built from TRBV5-4 and TRBJ1-6; no firm D call. Per germline, CDR1 SGHNT and CDR2 YYREEE (reference sequence). Trimming cost V 4 bases and J 16 bases, with 21 bases left between them. The CDR3 totals 14 residues. This chain's CDR3 is CASSQSTLLPILHF. As DNA, the CDR3 is TGTGCCAGCAGCCAATCCACTCTCCTTCCGATACTCCACTTT. Full variable domain (remainder filled in from reference TRBV5-4 and TRBJ1-6): ETGVTQSPTHLIKTRGQQVTLRCSSQSGHNTVSWYQQALGQGPQFIFQYYREEENGRGNFPPRFSGLQFPNYSSELNVNALELDDSALYLCASSQSTLLPILHFGNGTRLTVT.

The V gene is TRBV4-2, the J gene TRBJ2-7; 9 positions agree with TRBD1. Germline loops: CDR1 LGHNA, CDR2 YNFKEQ. This CDR3 has 15 amino acids. Unmatched junction bases numbered 8, after V lost 3 bases and J lost 5 bases. This chain's CDR3 is CASSQFLGQGDEQYF. CDR3 DNA: TGTGCCAGCAGCCAGTTCCTGGGACAGGGTGACGAGCAGTACTTC.

The V call is TRBV5-1, the J call TRBJ2-1; 9 nucleotides agree with TRBD1. Germline V gives CDR1 SGHRS, CDR2 YFSETQ. J was trimmed by 6 bases and V by 4 bases; bases with no gene match: 11. The CDR3 runs 16 residues. CDR3 DNA: TGCGCCAGCAGCCGGAGACCGGGACAGGGCCGCAATGAGCAGTTCTTC. It codes for CASSRRPGQGRNEQFF.

This clone was counted a few times. CDR3 DNA sequence: TGTGCCAGCAATCCCAGGGGGATAACCTACGAGCAGTACTTC. Its translation: CASNPRGITYEQYF. The gene calls are TRBV6-5 and TRBJ2-7, with 7 bases that match TRBD1. The J segment lost 2 bases and the V segment lost 7 bases, leaving 8 bases of the junction unmatched. The CDR3 loop spans 14 amino acids. Germline V gives CDR1 MNHEY, CDR2 SVGAGI.

This clone was seen once. A much larger clone lies one base from this, so it may be a read error. This chain joins TRBV5-4 and TRBJ2-2, with 8 bases matching TRBD2. The V segment lost 2 bases and the J segment 3 bases; nucleotides outside the gene matches: 3. The germline V gene has CDR1 SGHNT and CDR2 YYREEE (reference sequence). The CDR3 has 15 amino acids. The chain's CDR3 is CASSLAGVDTGELFF. CDR3 nucleotide sequence: TGTGCCAGCAGCTTAGCGGGAGTGGACACCGGGGAGCTGTTTTTT.

The gene calls are TRBV9 and TRBJ1-1; 8 positions match TRBD1. This CDR3 is 14 amino acids long. Germline CDR1 SGDLS, CDR2 YYNGEE. The junction had 7 bases not matched to a gene; V was cut back by 4 bases and J by 5 bases. This chain's CDR3 is CASSNRTGITEAFF. As DNA, the CDR3 is TGTGCCAGCAGCAATCGGACAGGGATTACTGAAGCTTTCTTT.

This chain joins TRBV28 and TRBJ1-2; TRBD1 aligns across 7 bases. CDR3 length: 13 amino acids. The germline gives CDR1 MDHEN, CDR2 SYDVKM. Trimming at V came to 7 bases and at J to 7 bases, leaving 9 bases not matched to a gene. CDR3 residues: CASKEGKGAGYTF. CDR3 DNA: TGTGCCAGCAAGGAGGGGAAGGGGGCTGGCTACACCTTC.

The V and J genes are TRBV6-1 and TRBJ1-3; 10 bases line up with TRBD1. CDR3 length: 16 residues. In germline, CDR1 is MNHNS, CDR2 SASEGT. The V gene end was trimmed by 4 bases and the J gene end by 4 bases; junction bases not matched to a gene: 7. The CDR3 protein is CASSGRTGGGGNTIYF. The CDR3 nucleotides are TGTGCCAGCAGTGGCCGGACAGGGGGGGGAGGAAACACCATATATTTT.

This rearrangement joins TRBV2 to TRBJ2-3; 10 bases are shared with TRBD2. V trimming: 7 bases; J trimming: 2 bases; junction bases outside the gene matches: 12. The CDR3 length is 17 residues. Germline-derived CDR1 and CDR2 are SNHLY and FYNNEI. Here the CDR3 DNA reads TGTGCCAGCAAATTTGCTAGCGGGGGCCCGTCCACAGATACGCAGTATTTT. Protein: CASKFASGGPSTDTQYF.

CDR3 in DNA: TGTGCCAGCCACCAGTTCCCCTTAAACTACAATGAGCAGTTCTTC. Translation gives CASHQFPLNYNEQFF. The chain joins TRBV5-8 to TRBJ2-1; no firm D call. Germline lookup yields CDR1 SGHTS and CDR2 YDEGEE. This CDR3 comprises 15 residues. V was pared by 7 bases and J by 3 bases, with 17 bases between.

This clone appeared once. The genes are TRBV9 and TRBJ2-7; maybe TRBD1 (5 bases). With 3 bases removed from V and 3 bases from J, the gap between germline ends came to 13 bases. The CDR3 runs 14 residues. Germline V gives CDR1 SGDLS, CDR2 YYNGEE. As DNA, the CDR3 is TGTGCCAGCAGCGGGCTGGACACATACTACGAGCAGTACTTC. It codes for CASSGLDTYYEQYF.

The chain is built from TRBV28 and TRBJ2-6, with 9 bases fitting TRBD1. V lost 5 bases, J lost 4 bases, and 12 bases stayed unmatched. This CDR3 is 18 amino acids long. Per the germline V gene, CDR1 is MDHEN and CDR2 is SYDVKM. CDR3 residues: CASSPPQGTGRGANVLTF. CDR3 sequence (DNA): TGTGCCAGCAGTCCCCCCCAAGGGACAGGGAGAGGGGCCAACGTCCTGACTTTC.

This chain connects TRBV7-2 to TRBJ1-1; unclear D gene. Trimming stripped 3 bases from V and 8 bases from J, with 10 bases between. CDR1 is SGHTA and CDR2 is FQGNSA in the germline V gene. This CDR3 region has 12 residues. Here the CDR3 reads CASSFIAVEAFF. The CDR3 coding sequence is TGTGCCAGCAGCTTTATAGCGGTCGAAGCTTTCTTT.

V gene TRBV5-4 combines with J gene TRBJ2-7; TRBD1 is a possible D gene (6 bases). Trimming took off 4 bases at V and 0 bases at J, with 14 bases between the two ends. CDR1 and CDR2 from the germline V gene are SGHNT and YYREEE (reference sequence). CDR3 size: 15 residues. The DNA for the CDR3 is TGTGCCAGCAGCCCAGGTCGAGGGGGCTCCTACGAGCAGTACTTC. Residues: CASSPGRGGSYEQYF.

V usage is TRBV7-9 and J usage is TRBJ2-2; no reliable D call. The germline V and J ends were trimmed by 1 base and 3 bases, with 15 bases remaining between them. From germline, CDR1 is SEHNR and CDR2 FQNEAQ (reference sequence). This CDR3 comprises 17 residues. CDR3 residues: CASSLGLMHRDTGELFF. CDR3 bases: TGTGCCAGCAGCTTAGGATTGATGCACAGAGACACCGGGGAGCTGTTTTTT.

The chain joins TRBV5-1 to TRBJ2-3; no definite D call. The V end was cut by 4 bases, the J end by 2 bases, with 8 bases between. In germline, CDR1 is SGHRS, CDR2 YFSETQ. The CDR3 loop spans 13 amino acids. CDR3 in amino acids: CASSLRYTDTQYF. The CDR3 region has the DNA TGCGCCAGCAGCCTGCGGTACACAGATACGCAGTATTTT.

The rearrangement links TRBV14 to TRBJ2-1, with TRBD2 identical over 10 bases. The junction had 7 bases not matched to a gene; V was cut back by 4 bases and J by 7 bases. The germline V gene has CDR1 SGHDN and CDR2 FVKESK. This CDR3 contains 15 residues. CDR3 region: CASSLPGLAINEQFF. The CDR3 nucleotides read TGTGCCAGCAGCCTACCGGGACTAGCGATTAATGAGCAGTTCTTC.